This TCR beta chain is drawn from a study of T-cell memory formation after mild COVID-19. Regarding the study as a whole: Clones that contracted from day 15 to 85 had balanced CD4/CD8; later expanders were CD4+ biased.

Trimming took off 1 base at V and 1 base at J, with 10 bases between the two ends. The CDR3 runs 15 residues. Germline CDR1 reads SGHVS; CDR2 reads FNYEAQ. Note on this clonotype: The antigen remains undetermined.

TCRdb reanalysed the 5' RACE reads using MiXCR and keeps one entry per CDR3 protein. The sample includes some 450,000 distinct CDR3 sequences, over 15% of them seen just once. This chain joins TRBV7-6 and TRBJ1-2, with a possible D match to TRBD1 (5 bases). Material for sequencing was PBMCs or a T cell subset sorted from them (not recorded which). The source of this sequence is a man in his late teens or twenties who had mild COVID-19 (a few samples of this study predate the infection). Cell type and time point are not known. Here the CDR3 DNA reads TGTGCCAGCAGCTTAGACAGGAACTATAACTATGGCTACACCTTC. It yields the protein CASSLDRNYNYGYTF.